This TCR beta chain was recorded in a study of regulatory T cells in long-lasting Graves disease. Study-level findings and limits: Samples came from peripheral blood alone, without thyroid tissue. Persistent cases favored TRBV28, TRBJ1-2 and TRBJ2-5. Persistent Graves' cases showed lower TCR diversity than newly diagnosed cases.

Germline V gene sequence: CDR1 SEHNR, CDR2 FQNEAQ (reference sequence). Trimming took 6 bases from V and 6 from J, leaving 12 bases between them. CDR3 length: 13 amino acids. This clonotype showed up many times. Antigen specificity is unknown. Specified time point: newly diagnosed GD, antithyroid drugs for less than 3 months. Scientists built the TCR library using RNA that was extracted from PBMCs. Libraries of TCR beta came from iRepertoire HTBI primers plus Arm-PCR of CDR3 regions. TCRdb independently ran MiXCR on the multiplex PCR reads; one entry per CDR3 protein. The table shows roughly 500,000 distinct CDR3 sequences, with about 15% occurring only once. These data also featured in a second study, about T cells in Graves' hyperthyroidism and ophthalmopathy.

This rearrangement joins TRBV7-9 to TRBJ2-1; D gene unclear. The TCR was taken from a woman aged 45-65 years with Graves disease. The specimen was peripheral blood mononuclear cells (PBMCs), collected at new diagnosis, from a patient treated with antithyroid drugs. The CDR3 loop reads CASSDAVLNEQFF. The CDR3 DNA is TGTGCCAGCAGTGACGCGGTCCTCAATGAGCAGTTCTTC.